This T cell receptor (beta chain) was recorded in a study of blood T cell repertoires in COVID-19. Background on the study: Acute-phase and convalescent COVID-19 samples originated in the United States, Italy and Spain.

V dropped 2 bases and J dropped 4 bases, with 6 bases sitting between them. The CDR3 sequence is 13 residues long. From germline, CDR1 is MNHEY and CDR2 SVGAGI. In the authors' methods: Reference gene primer amplification yielded estimated nucleated cell counts. TCRdb keeps only in-frame clones here, not all; method: immunoSEQ multiplex PCR. From that table come the V and J calls and clone size; the DNA was used to work out D and trimming. The sample consists of around 320,000 clones, roughly 85% of them appearing once. The sequencing input was peripheral blood. The chain links TRBV6-5 to TRBJ1-3, with D unclear. This receptor was identified in a human donor in a cohort sampled during active COVID-19. CDR3 in amino acids: CASSYGGGNTIYF. CDR3 in DNA: TGTGCCAGCAGTTACGGTGGCGGAAACACCATATATTTT.